The 15 T cell receptor beta chains reported below all come from one sample, sequenced in a study of blood T cell repertoires in COVID-19. Profiled with immunoSEQ multiplex PCR; TCRdb holds only in-frame clones, not every one. Here the sample spans about 240,000 clones, approximately 85% being singletons. What was sequenced was peripheral blood. The origin of the receptors is a woman between 65 and 79 years old with acute or convalescent COVID-19.

This clone has more than one count but fewer than ten. The V gene is TRBV18, the J gene TRBJ2-3; no definite D call. Trimming took 3 bases from V and 2 from J, leaving 9 bases between them. The CDR3 totals 14 residues. Germline CDR1 reads KGHSH; CDR2 reads LQKENI. In DNA form, the CDR3 reads TGTGCCAGCTCACCTAACACCCCCACAGATACGCAGTATTTT. Its translation: CASSPNTPTDTQYF.

The V call is TRBV6-6, the J call TRBJ2-1; a weak D match, TRBD2 (6 bases). Trimming left V 4 bases short and J 8 bases short, with 21 bases between. The CDR3 has 16 amino acids. Germline values: CDR1 MNHNY, CDR2 SVGAGI (reference sequence). The CDR3 coding sequence is TGTGCCAGCAGTTGGGGAGGAAGAATAGCGATCGATGAGCAGTTCTTC. Its protein is CASSWGGRIAIDEQFF.

The gene calls are TRBV24-1 and TRBJ2-1, with 10 bases that match TRBD2. The V gene end was trimmed by 6 bases and the J gene end by 6 bases; junction bases not matched to a gene: 7. This CDR3 spans 15 amino acids. Germline V gene lookup returns CDR1 KGHDR and CDR2 SFDVKD. The CDR3 nucleotides are TGTGCCACCAGTAAGAAACTAGCGGGGAGCAATGAGCAGTTCTTC. Translated, it gives CATSKKLAGSNEQFF.

The rearrangement links TRBV5-5 to TRBJ1-1; D not resolved. This CDR3 spans 12 amino acids. V shed 0 bases and J shed 3 bases, with 3 bases lying between them. Germline-derived CDR1 and CDR2 are SGHKS and YYEKEE (reference sequence). CDR3: CASSLVDTEAFF. The CDR3 DNA reads TGTGCCAGCAGCTTGGTCGACACTGAAGCTTTCTTT.

The rearrangement links TRBV2 to TRBJ2-2; D is unresolved. Trimming took 6 bases from V and 5 from J, leaving 13 bases between them. The CDR3 runs 14 residues. Germline CDR1 and CDR2: SNHLY and FYNNEI. The CDR3, as DNA: TGTGCCAGCAGCCCTACAGAGAAAACCGGGGAGCTGTTTTTT. This translates into CASSPTEKTGELFF.

This sequence joins TRBV5-1 and TRBJ1-3; D possibly corresponds to TRBD1 (6 bases). The length of the CDR3 is 15 residues. The V gene's germline CDR1 is SGHRS and CDR2 YFSETQ. V lost 0 bases, J lost 4 bases, and 11 bases lay in between. The CDR3 DNA reads as TGCGCCAGCAGCTTGGCCAGGGACATGGGAAACACCATATATTTT. Translation gives CASSLARDMGNTIYF.

This clone was seen once. The chain employs TRBV2 and TRBJ1-1; 8 bases map to TRBD1. With 6 bases clipped from V and 2 bases from J, the junction kept 5 bases outside the gene matches. CDR3 size: 14 residues. The V gene's germline CDR1 is SNHLY and CDR2 FYNNEI. CDR3 sequence (DNA): TGTGCCAGCAGCTTACAGGGGGGAAACACTGAAGCTTTCTTT. It encodes CASSLQGGNTEAFF.

This chain connects TRBV5-4 to TRBJ2-1; D is perhaps TRBD1 (5 bases). The CDR3 sequence is 15 residues long. The germline V gene encodes CDR1 SGHNT and CDR2 YYREEE (reference sequence). V gave up 0 bases and J gave up 7 bases, with 14 bases separating them. CDR3 in amino acids: CASSLEAQGWNEQFF. The CDR3 DNA is TGTGCCAGCAGCTTGGAGGCCCAGGGCTGGAATGAGCAGTTCTTC.

The V and J genes are TRBV7-6 and TRBJ2-2; D is unclear. CDR1 is SGHVS and CDR2 is FNYEAQ in the germline V gene. Trimming took off 4 bases at V and 10 bases at J, with 7 bases between the two ends. The CDR3 is 11 residues long. The CDR3 loop is CASSSFSELFF. CDR3 coding DNA: TGTGCCAGCAGCTCTTTTTCGGAGCTGTTTTTT.

The chain joins TRBV18 to TRBJ1-5; no clear D gene. The germline V and J ends were trimmed by 1 base and 1 base, with 8 bases remaining between them. CDR1 KGHSH and CDR2 LQKENI come from the germline V gene. The CDR3 extends over 15 amino acids. CDR3 coding DNA: TGTGCCAGCTCACCACAGAGGGTGAGCAATCAGCCCCAGCATTTT. It yields the protein CASSPQRVSNQPQHF.

This chain links TRBV5-6 with TRBJ2-7; a possible D gene is TRBD1 (5 bases). The CDR3 runs to 14 residues. Germline V gene data show CDR1 as SGHDT and CDR2 as YYEEEE. The V and J ends lost 4 bases and 5 bases respectively, with 16 bases between them. The DNA of the CDR3 is TGTGCCAGCAGCGCAAAAGCAGGGTCCGACGAGCAGTACTTC. Translating gives CASSAKAGSDEQYF.

The chain combines TRBV2 with TRBJ1-5; no reliable D call. The CDR3 is 13 amino acids. Germline V CDR1 and CDR2: SNHLY, FYNNEI. Trimming pared 7 bases from V and 1 base from J, leaving 8 bases between. The chain's CDR3 is CASNAASNQPQHF. The CDR3 DNA is TGTGCCAGCAATGCGGCAAGCAATCAGCCCCAGCATTTT.

The chain is built from TRBV30 and TRBJ1-2; TRBD1 matches 8 bases. The length of the CDR3 is 12 residues. Germline CDR1 reads GTSNPN; CDR2 reads SVGIG (reference sequence). With V trimmed by 4 bases and J by 8 bases, 6 bases remained unmatched. The CDR3 spells CAWTRGLIGYTF. The CDR3, as DNA: TGTGCCTGGACCAGGGGGCTCATCGGCTACACCTTC. The variable domain in full, with the rest retrieved from reference TRBV30 and TRBJ1-2, is SQTIHQWPATLVQPVGSPLSLECTVEGTSNPNLYWYRQAAGRGLQLLFYSVGIGQISSEVPQNLSASRPQDRQFILSSKKLLLSDSGFYLCAWTRGLIGYTFGSGTRLTVV.

V is TRBV6-1 and J is TRBJ1-1; unclear D gene. Trimming left V 2 bases short and J 3 bases short, with 10 bases between. Germline lookup yields CDR1 MNHNS and CDR2 SASEGT. This CDR3 region has 14 residues. CDR3 sequence: CASSESVPDTEAFF. In nucleotides, the CDR3 is TGTGCCAGCAGTGAATCGGTCCCTGACACTGAAGCTTTCTTT.

This clone showed up just a few times. The chain uses TRBV7-9 and TRBJ2-2; weak D call: TRBD1 (5 bases). The CDR3 runs to 14 residues. V was pared by 2 bases and J by 1 base, with 5 bases between. Germline CDR1 and CDR2: SEHNR and FQNEAQ (reference sequence). The CDR3 nucleotides read TGTGCCAGCAGCTTAAGGGGGAACACCGGGGAGCTGTTTTTT. Encoded protein: CASSLRGNTGELFF.